The T cell receptor beta chain under discussion was sequenced for a study of blood T cell repertoires in COVID-19 (TCRdb year 2020). Study-level background: Samples from collaborators originated in the United States, Italy and Spain and spanned both the acute and convalescent phases of COVID-19. The material from the prospective study consisted of cDNA or gDNA derived from T cells, B-cell-depleted T cells, or PBMCs. Deeply sampled blood TCRbeta repertoires from subjects exposed to, actively infected with, or recovered from COVID-19 were included in the dataset. The repertoires were made available in a free public database intended to serve as a resource for research on the immune response to SARS-CoV-2. The samples were drawn from the first 160 participants of the ongoing ImmuneRACE study and from 1,254 subjects provided by 6 global collaborators. Nearly every sample came with metadata listing a de-identified subject ID, COVID-19 status, age in years and sex. Where HLA class I and class II types were available, the types were taken from metadata supplied by the sample provider, not from assay-based typing.

Each collaborating institution followed its own protocols to collect whole blood in K2EDTA tubes. For TCRbeta analysis, collaborator samples were shipped as frozen whole blood, as isolated PBMCs, or as DNA extracted from either sample type. The CDR3 contains 16 residues, cysteine and phenylalanine counted. Of the read, only the CDR3 DNA is kept; its 48 bases are in frame from base 1. Reading the germline V gene gives CDR1 MDHEN and CDR2 SYDVKM. Clipping removes 6 bases from V and 7 bases from J, with 15 as the unmatched junction base count. To note about this clone: The clone's antigen remains unknown. The sample holds no much larger clone one base away, and base qualities are not on file.

What the work shows at the level of the full study, not this receptor alone: The quantity of clinical and demographic metadata differed by source and by participant and was supplied without curation.

The immunoSEQ Assay, a bias-controlled multiplex PCR, was used to amplify TCRbeta CDR3 regions from genomic DNA. As for how the authors treated the data: Within the assay, amplification of reference gene primers was used to estimate how many nucleated cells each sample contained. To quantify the absolute abundance of each unique TCRbeta CDR3 rearrangement, sequence reads were collapsed and filtered. For each sample, productive Simpson clonality was calculated as the square root of Simpson's diversity index over productive rearrangements. TCRdb's version of the immuneACCESS table is confined to in-frame rearrangements and falls short of the full clone set. An unresolved V gene accounts for under half of the shortfall where checked; the remainder is of unknown origin. The D gene and trimming were derived from the DNA, and the V and J assignments and clone size from that table. The sample records approximately 97,000 clones, about 90% of which are singletons. The ten biggest clones cover about 20% of the sample.

The specimen was peripheral blood. The source is a human donor in a cohort sampled during active COVID-19. Recombination connected TRBV28 to TRBJ1-5, with 7 bases matching TRBD1. The bases are TGTGCCAGCAGGCTTACATGGACAGGAAAAACCCAGCCCCAGCATTTT. This sequence encodes CASRLTWTGKTQPQHF.